This paragraph reports one T cell receptor (beta chain). Its specificity is unknown. The sample belongs to a study of shared clonotypes between healthy human individuals. Study information: The cohort had two women and a few men, ages 18 to 49. General observations from the study: As a rule, naive subsets had a larger estimated richness than memory subsets. Around 5% was the fraction of naive CD4 clonotypes found shared across a handful of donors.

The method was immunoSEQ multiplex PCR; TCRdb's version includes in-frame clones alone and lacks a portion of them. Of millions of clones in the sample, 85% to 95% were seen once. Splitting of CD4+ cells produced CD45RA+ naive and CD45RA-negative memory subsets. Per the germline V gene, CDR1 is WSHSY and CDR2 is SAAADI. This CDR3 comprises 13 residues. The junction had 8 bases not matched to a gene; V was cut back by 6 bases and J by 6 bases. The gene calls are TRBV10-2 and TRBJ2-7, with 7 positions matching TRBD1. Specimen: naive CD4+ T cells sorted from blood. Indicated subset: CD45RA+ positively selected. This clonotype was obtained from a young man in good health. The chain's CDR3 is CASSPLTGSEQYF. Written as DNA, the CDR3 is TGCGCCAGCAGCCCCCTGACAGGGAGCGAGCAGTACTTC.